A single sample gave rise to the 14 T cell receptor beta chains below, sequenced in a study of cytomegalovirus exposure and HLA in healthy donors. The PCR contained 60 Vbeta and 13 Jbeta primers. Using immunoSEQ multiplex PCR, the repertoire was profiled, and TCRdb retains in-frame clones only, with some absent. The sample shows some 180,000 clones, approximately 80% of them seen only once. The sample consisted of PBMCs. The receptor source for this set is a man younger than 35 in good health and CMV-seronegative.

J is TRBJ2-1 and V is TRBV11-2; 7 positions match TRBD1. Germline CDR1 reads SGHAT; CDR2 reads FQNNGV. The V and J ends lost 5 bases and 0 bases, in that order; junction bases with no gene match: 4. The CDR3 extends over 15 amino acids. CDR3 bases: TGTGCCAGCAGCCGGGGACAGAGCTCCTACAATGAGCAGTTCTTC. Its protein product is CASSRGQSSYNEQFF. Combining the CDR3 with reference TRBV11-2 and TRBJ2-1 gives the whole variable domain EAGVAQSPRYKIIEKRQSVAFWCNPISGHATLYWYQQILGQGPKLLIQFQNNGVVDDSQLPKDRFSAERLKGVDSTLKIQPAKLEDSAVYLCASSRGQSSYNEQFFGPGTRLTVL.

The chain carries TRBV6-1 and TRBJ1-3, with D perhaps matching TRBD1 (6 bases). The CDR3 is 14 amino acids. Germline V gene lookup returns CDR1 MNHNS and CDR2 SASEGT. Trimming shortened V by 5 bases and J by 3 bases, and 11 bases separated the two germline ends. The CDR3 here is CASSKNRVGNTIYF. The CDR3 DNA reads TGTGCCAGCAGTAAAAACAGGGTTGGAAACACCATATATTTT.

The chain has TRBV28 and TRBJ2-7; D unresolved. This CDR3 comprises 15 residues. Germline V lookup: CDR1 MDHEN, CDR2 SYDVKM. V was shortened by 6 bases and J by 7 bases, with 22 bases between the two germline ends. DNA of the CDR3: TGTGCCAGCAGACCCACCGACAAGAACCCAGGAGAGCAGTACTTC. Its protein is CASRPTDKNPGEQYF.

The chain carries TRBV29-1 and TRBJ2-5; weak D call: TRBD1 (6 bases). This CDR3 contains 16 residues. Deletions cut 3 bases from V and 0 bases from J, with 17 bases between. The germline V gene encodes CDR1 SQVTM and CDR2 ANQGSEA. The CDR3 nucleotides are TGCAGCGTTGAGCCGCAGGGGCGATTGTACCAAGAGACCCAGTACTTC. Amino acids: CSVEPQGRLYQETQYF.

The rearrangement links TRBV19 to TRBJ1-2, with 8 bases lining up with TRBD1. Germline trimming cut 4 bases from V and 1 base from J; bases unmatched to any gene: 8. The germline V gene encodes CDR1 LNHDA and CDR2 SQIVND (reference sequence). The CDR3 loop spans 16 amino acids. The chain's CDR3 is CASSKRTGTINYGYTF. The CDR3 DNA is TGTGCCAGTAGTAAGAGGACAGGGACCATTAACTATGGCTACACCTTC.

The chain employs TRBV7-9 and TRBJ2-2, with TRBD2 as a possible D gene (6 bases). Per germline, CDR1 SEHNR and CDR2 FQNEAQ (reference sequence). V was trimmed by 5 bases and J by 0 bases, leaving 10 bases between them. This CDR3 contains 15 residues. The chain's CDR3 is CASSLSGSNTGELFF. In DNA form, the CDR3 reads TGTGCCAGCAGCCTAAGCGGGTCGAACACCGGGGAGCTGTTTTTT.

This clone was counted only a few times. J is TRBJ1-2 and V is TRBV13; D is unclear. CDR3 length: 12 residues. CDR1 PRHDT and CDR2 FYEKMQ come from the germline V gene (reference sequence). V was trimmed by 5 bases and J by 8 bases, leaving 12 bases between them. CDR3 DNA: TGTGCCAGCAGCCTGAGGGCGGGAGGCTACACCTTC. Its translation: CASSLRAGGYTF.

This clone was picked up one time. The chain employs TRBV28 and TRBJ2-3; 9 nucleotides match TRBD2. The junction had 1 base not matched to a gene; V was cut back by 3 bases and J by 0 bases. The CDR3 covers 15 residues. Germline V lookup: CDR1 MDHEN, CDR2 SYDVKM. The CDR3 region has the DNA TGTGCCAGCAGTTTCCTAGCGGGAAGCACAGATACGCAGTATTTT. It specifies CASSFLAGSTDTQYF.

In DNA form, the CDR3 reads TGCGCCAGCAGATACTCGCTAAGGATAGGAGGCTACGAGCAGTACTTC. Residues: CASRYSLRIGGYEQYF. The chain recombines TRBV4-1 with TRBJ2-7; D might be TRBD2 (5 bases). Germline V gene lookup returns CDR1 MGHRA and CDR2 YSYEKL. The ends were cut back, 6 bases at V and 3 bases at J, with 21 bases in the middle. This CDR3 region has 16 residues.

The J gene is TRBJ2-6, the V gene TRBV5-4; D unclear. V was cut by 0 bases and J by 0 bases, with 10 bases left in between. The CDR3 sequence is 17 residues long. Germline CDR1 and CDR2: SGHNT and YYREEE (reference sequence). The CDR3 protein is CASSLAQARSGANVLTF. CDR3 DNA sequence: TGTGCCAGCAGCTTGGCGCAGGCCCGCTCTGGGGCCAACGTCCTGACTTTC.

The rearrangement uses TRBV6-6 and TRBJ1-4; no definite D call. This CDR3 comprises 15 residues. Germline V gene data show CDR1 as MNHNY and CDR2 as SVGAGI (reference sequence). The V gene lost 4 bases and the J gene lost 3 bases, with 12 bases spanning the gap. This CDR3 is CASSSSGVANEKLFF. The CDR3 DNA reads as TGTGCCAGCAGTTCTTCCGGGGTAGCTAATGAAAAACTGTTTTTT.

The genes are TRBV14 and TRBJ2-5; possible D gene TRBD1, 5 bases. This CDR3 spans 15 amino acids. Germline V gene lookup returns CDR1 SGHDN and CDR2 FVKESK. V dropped 2 bases and J dropped 3 bases, with 13 bases sitting between them. CDR3 in amino acids: CASSQLAGFEETQYF. DNA for the CDR3: TGTGCCAGCAGCCAACTCGCAGGGTTTGAAGAGACCCAGTACTTC. The full variable domain, completed using reference TRBV14 and TRBJ2-5, is EAGVTQFPSHSVIEKGQTVTLRCDPISGHDNLYWYRRVMGKEIKFLLHFVKESKQDESGMPNNRFLAERTGGTYSTLKVQPAELEDSGVYFCASSQLAGFEETQYFGPGTRLLVL.

The chain has TRBV6-5 and TRBJ1-2; 9 positions match TRBD1. Germline V gene data show CDR1 as MNHEY and CDR2 as SVGAGI. V was pared by 5 bases and J by 4 bases, with 8 bases of the junction left unmatched. CDR3 size: 15 residues. CDR3 nucleotides: TGTGCCAGCAGTACAGGGACAGGGAAGCCCTATGGCTACACCTTC. This codes for CASSTGTGKPYGYTF.

This clone was observed a handful of times. The chain combines TRBV6-6 with TRBJ1-1; 9 nucleotides line up with TRBD1. There are 15 residues in the CDR3. Germline CDR1 MNHNY, CDR2 SVGAGI (reference sequence). Losses at the gene ends were 5 bases for V and 4 bases for J; bases not matched to a gene: 8. In nucleotides, the CDR3 is TGTGCCAGCAGTACCCCGGGACAGGGTGTCACTGAAGCTTTCTTT. Translated: CASSTPGQGVTEAFF.